This TCR beta chain came from a study of CD8+ T cells in alopecia areata. Broader study findings: Affected lesional scalp, above all in alopecia totalis/universalis, was more clonal than normal scalp. Scalp sample sequencing also detects resident alphabeta T cells of normal skin.

Deletions cut 7 bases from V and 6 bases from J, with 12 bases between. In germline, CDR1 is MNHEY, CDR2 SVGAGI. The CDR3 runs to 12 residues. Investigators isolated RNA and reverse transcribed it into cDNA to act as the sequencing template. The data were produced by immunoSEQ multiplex PCR, yet TCRdb's version contains in-frame clones alone and is incomplete. The sample lists tens of thousands of clones; around three quarters were seen once. Concerning this clone itself: Its target is unknown.

V gene TRBV6-5 combines with J gene TRBJ1-2; D call uncertain. The sequence derives from a human donor with alopecia areata. Material: NKG2D-low CD8+ T cells sorted from blood. The CDR3 here is CASKNYGDGYTF. CDR3 nucleotides: TGTGCCAGCAAAAACTATGGGGATGGCTACACCTTC.